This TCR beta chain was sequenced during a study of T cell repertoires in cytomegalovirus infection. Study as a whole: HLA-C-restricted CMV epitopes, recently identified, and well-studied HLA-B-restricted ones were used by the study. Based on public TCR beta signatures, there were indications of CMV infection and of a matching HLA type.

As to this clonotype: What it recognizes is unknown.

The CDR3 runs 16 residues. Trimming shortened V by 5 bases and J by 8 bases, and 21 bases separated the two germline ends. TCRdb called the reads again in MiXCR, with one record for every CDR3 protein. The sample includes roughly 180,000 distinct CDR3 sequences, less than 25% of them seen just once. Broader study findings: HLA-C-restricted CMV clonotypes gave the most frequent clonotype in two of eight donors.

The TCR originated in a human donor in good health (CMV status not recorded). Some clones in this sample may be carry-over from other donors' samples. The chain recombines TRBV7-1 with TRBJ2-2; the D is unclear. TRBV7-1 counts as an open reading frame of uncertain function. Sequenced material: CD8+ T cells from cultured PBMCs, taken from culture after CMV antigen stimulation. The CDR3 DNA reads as TGTGCCAGCAGCGCCCCCGGCAGGCGCGTGGAAGGGGAGCTGTTTTTT. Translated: CASSAPGRRVEGELFF.